This T cell receptor (beta chain) emerged from a study of blood T cell repertoires in COVID-19. Study as a whole: Acute and convalescent COVID-19 specimens originated in the United States, Italy and Spain. The cDNA or gDNA used as material had been derived from T cells, B-cell-depleted T cells, or PBMCs.

The V gene lost 1 base and the J gene lost 5 bases, with 15 bases spanning the gap. Germline V gene data show CDR1 as LNHNV and CDR2 as YYDKDF (reference sequence). The CDR3 consists of 15 residues. Original methodology: Nucleated cell number was recorded as an estimate derived from reference gene primer amplification. Profiled with immunoSEQ multiplex PCR; TCRdb holds only in-frame clones, not every one. The DNA was the basis for D and trimming; V, J and clone size are from that table. The data contain approximately 52,000 clones, 91% of them singletons. The clonotype comes from a man aged 45-60 years with acute or convalescent COVID-19. The V call is TRBV15, the J call TRBJ2-7; possibly TRBD1 for D (5 bases). Sequences were obtained from peripheral blood. CDR3: CATSRVYEGVHEQYF. In DNA, the CDR3 is TGTGCCACCAGCAGAGTGTACGAAGGGGTCCACGAGCAGTACTTC.